Below are 13 T cell receptor beta chains sequenced from a single sample in a study of cytomegalovirus exposure and HLA in healthy donors. The protocol was immunoSEQ multiplex PCR, while the TCRdb copy is restricted to in-frame clones and leaves out a portion. This table has 100,000 to 150,000 clones, roughly 95% appearing once. Sequencing input: PBMCs. The receptor set was obtained from a young man in good health and CMV-seronegative.

The chain has TRBV4-2 and TRBJ1-2, with D hard to call. Germline V gene sequence: CDR1 LGHNA, CDR2 YNFKEQ. The CDR3 extends over 16 amino acids. The V gene lost 2 bases and the J gene lost 1 base, with 14 bases spanning the gap. Written as DNA, the CDR3 is TGTGCCAGCAGCCAAAGGGAGGGTTTATTTAACTATGGCTACACCTTC. The encoded protein is CASSQREGLFNYGYTF.

V and J are TRBV19 and TRBJ1-5, with D maybe TRBD1 (5 bases). CDR1 and CDR2 from the germline V gene are LNHDA and SQIVND (reference sequence). The V gene lost 4 bases and the J gene lost 5 bases, with 18 bases spanning the gap. The CDR3 length is 16 residues. The DNA for the CDR3 is TGTGCCAGTAGTAAATGGACATCCGCCGGGTATCAGCCCCAGCATTTT. Translating it yields CASSKWTSAGYQPQHF.

The rearrangement links TRBV6-1 to TRBJ2-7, with a weak D call TRBD1 (6 bases). Germline loops: CDR1 MNHNS, CDR2 SASEGT. The CDR3 sequence is 13 residues long. Trimming took 7 bases from V and 5 from J, leaving 15 bases between them. The CDR3 nucleotides read TGTGCCAGCACTGTACTGACAGGCGACGAGCAGTACTTC. It specifies CASTVLTGDEQYF.

The CDR3 region has the DNA TGTGCCAGCAGCCCCTGGATGGGAGAGGGAATCTATGGCTACACCTTC. This sequence encodes CASSPWMGEGIYGYTF. The chain couples TRBV14 to TRBJ1-2; D is unresolved. CDR1 SGHDN and CDR2 FVKESK come from the germline V gene. The CDR3 spans 16 residues. V shed 4 bases and J shed 4 bases, with 19 bases lying between them.

The V and J genes are TRBV11-3 and TRBJ2-1, with 7 bases fitting TRBD2. Germline lookup yields CDR1 SGHNT and CDR2 YENEEA. CDR3 length: 15 residues. J lost 2 bases, V lost 6 bases, and 7 bases had no gene match. CDR3 region: CASRYTSEPYNEQFF. The CDR3 nucleotides are TGTGCCAGCAGATATACTAGCGAACCCTACAATGAGCAGTTCTTC.

The rearrangement joins TRBV4-3 to TRBJ2-5; TRBD1 aligns across 7 bases. V shed 4 bases and J 2 bases; nucleotides not matched to a gene: 7. Germline CDR1 reads LGHNA; CDR2 reads YSLEER. This CDR3 spans 15 amino acids. In nucleotides, the CDR3 is TGCGCCAGCAGCCTACAAACAGGGGTACAAGAGACCCAGTACTTC. Translation: CASSLQTGVQETQYF.

CDR3 protein: CASSVDAEPTGELFF. For the CDR3, the DNA is TGTGCCAGCAGCGTAGATGCAGAACCCACCGGGGAGCTGTTTTTT. The V and J genes are TRBV9 and TRBJ2-2; no definite D call. This CDR3 spans 15 amino acids. Trimming removed 0 bases at V and 4 bases at J, with 10 bases between. In germline, CDR1 is SGDLS, CDR2 YYNGEE. The whole variable domain, filled in from reference TRBV9 and TRBJ2-2, reads DSGVTQTPKHLITATGQRVTLRCSPRSGDLSVYWYQQSLDQGLQFLIQYYNGEERAKGNILERFSAQQFPDLHSELNLSSLELGDSALYFCASSVDAEPTGELFFGEGSRLTVL.

The V gene is TRBV6-5, the J gene TRBJ2-2; D might be TRBD1 (6 bases). Germline V gene data show CDR1 as MNHEY and CDR2 as SVGAGI. Deletions cut 6 bases from V and 4 bases from J, with 12 bases between. This CDR3 has 14 residues. The CDR3 protein is CASRLGQSTGELFF. CDR3 in DNA: TGTGCCAGCAGACTAGGACAGAGCACCGGGGAGCTGTTTTTT.

This chain uses TRBV5-3 with TRBJ2-7, with D perhaps matching TRBD2 (5 bases). TRBV5-3 carries the ORF label, with uncertain function. The CDR3 length is 19 residues. The germline V and J ends were trimmed by 1 base and 3 bases, with 26 bases remaining between them. The CDR3 nucleotides read TGTGCCAGAAGCTTGTTTAGCGTTTTCAAGATCGAGGACTTCTACGAGCAGTACTTC. Translating it yields CARSLFSVFKIEDFYEQYF.

This clone was detected a few times. The chain links TRBV30 to TRBJ2-2; possible D gene TRBD2, 5 bases. Looked up from germline, CDR1 is GTSNPN and CDR2 is SVGIG (reference sequence). CDR3 size: 11 residues. As DNA, the CDR3 is TGTGCTACTAGGAAAGTTGGGGAGCTGTTTTTT. Translation: CATRKVGELFF.

The chain joins TRBV6-5 to TRBJ2-1; 8 positions agree with TRBD1. In germline, CDR1 is MNHEY, CDR2 SVGAGI. With V trimmed by 5 bases and J by 4 bases, 4 bases remained unmatched. This CDR3 spans 14 amino acids. Written as DNA, the CDR3 is TGTGCCAGCAGTGGTGGACAGGGATACAATGAGCAGTTCTTC. Translating it yields CASSGGQGYNEQFF.

The chain is built from TRBV28 and TRBJ2-7; 8 bases agree with TRBD2. This CDR3 is built from 17 residues. CDR1 is MDHEN and CDR2 is SYDVKM in the germline V gene. Germline trimming cut 3 bases from V and 0 bases from J; bases unmatched to any gene: 10. For the CDR3, the DNA is TGTGCCAGCAGTTTTGCCTCTCAGCGGGAGACCTCCTACGAGCAGTACTTC. Translating gives CASSFASQRETSYEQYF.

The chain joins TRBV2 to TRBJ2-1; TRBD2 matches 8 bases. After removal of 8 bases from V and 5 bases from J, the junction contained 8 bases not matched to a gene. Germline loops: CDR1 SNHLY, CDR2 FYNNEI. The CDR3 loop spans 14 amino acids. The chain's CDR3 is CASHPREGHNEQFF. CDR3 in DNA: TGTGCCAGCCACCCACGGGAGGGCCACAATGAGCAGTTCTTC. Together with reference TRBV2 and TRBJ2-1, the CDR3 gives the full variable domain: EPEVTQTPSHQVTQMGQEVILRCVPISNHLYFYWYRQILGQKVEFLVSFYNNEISEKSEIFDDQFSVERPDGSNFTLKIRSTKLEDSAMYFCASHPREGHNEQFFGPGTRLTVL.